Sequencing of this TCR beta chain was carried out in a study of blood T cell repertoires in COVID-19. Study information: Specimens from acute and convalescent COVID-19 originated in the United States, Italy and Spain.

As processed by the authors: From reference gene primer amplification, estimates of nucleated cell counts were derived. Assay: immunoSEQ multiplex PCR; the TCRdb copy retains only in-frame clones and omits some. The DNA gave D and trimming, while V, J and clone size come from that table. There are roughly 200,000 clones in the sample; over 75% occur only once, and roughly 14% lies in the top ten. V lost 3 bases to trimming and J lost 7 bases, with 15 bases between them. Germline CDR1 KGHSH, CDR2 LQKENI. The CDR3 has 15 residues. This TCR was recovered from a man between 50 and 59 years old who had recovered from COVID-19. The rearrangement links TRBV18 to TRBJ1-4; D unclear. The material sequenced was peripheral blood. Here the CDR3 reads CASSPSPQVVEKLFF. The CDR3, as DNA: TGTGCCAGCTCACCTTCACCCCAGGTCGTTGAAAAACTGTTTTTT.